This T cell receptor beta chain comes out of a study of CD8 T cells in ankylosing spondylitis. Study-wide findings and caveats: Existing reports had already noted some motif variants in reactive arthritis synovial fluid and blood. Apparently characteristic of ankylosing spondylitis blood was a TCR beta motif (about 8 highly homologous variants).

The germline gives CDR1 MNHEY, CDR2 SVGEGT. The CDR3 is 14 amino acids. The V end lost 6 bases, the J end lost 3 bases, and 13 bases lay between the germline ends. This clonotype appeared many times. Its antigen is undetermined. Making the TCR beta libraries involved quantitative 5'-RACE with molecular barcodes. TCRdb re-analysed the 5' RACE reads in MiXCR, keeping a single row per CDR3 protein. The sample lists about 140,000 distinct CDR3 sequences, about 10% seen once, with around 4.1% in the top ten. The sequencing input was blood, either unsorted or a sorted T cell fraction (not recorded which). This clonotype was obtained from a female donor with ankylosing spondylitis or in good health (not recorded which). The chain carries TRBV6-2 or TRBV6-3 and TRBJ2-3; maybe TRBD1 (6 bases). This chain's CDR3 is CASSLGTQTDTQYF. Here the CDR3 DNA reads TGTGCCAGCAGCCTCGGGACACAGACAGATACGCAGTATTTT.